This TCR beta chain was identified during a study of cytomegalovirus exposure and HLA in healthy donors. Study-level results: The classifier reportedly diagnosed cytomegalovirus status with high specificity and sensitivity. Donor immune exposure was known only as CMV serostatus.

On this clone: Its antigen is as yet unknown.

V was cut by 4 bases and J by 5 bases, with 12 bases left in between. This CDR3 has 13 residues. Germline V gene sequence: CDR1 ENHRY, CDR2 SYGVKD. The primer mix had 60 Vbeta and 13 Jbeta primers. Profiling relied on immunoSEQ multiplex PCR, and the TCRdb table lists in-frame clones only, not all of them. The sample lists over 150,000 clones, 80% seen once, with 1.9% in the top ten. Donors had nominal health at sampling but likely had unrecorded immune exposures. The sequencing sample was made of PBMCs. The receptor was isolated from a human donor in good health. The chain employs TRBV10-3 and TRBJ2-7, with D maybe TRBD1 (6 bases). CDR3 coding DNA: TGTGCCATCAGTGGGACAGAACAAGACGAGCAGTACTTC. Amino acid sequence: CAISGTEQDEQYF.